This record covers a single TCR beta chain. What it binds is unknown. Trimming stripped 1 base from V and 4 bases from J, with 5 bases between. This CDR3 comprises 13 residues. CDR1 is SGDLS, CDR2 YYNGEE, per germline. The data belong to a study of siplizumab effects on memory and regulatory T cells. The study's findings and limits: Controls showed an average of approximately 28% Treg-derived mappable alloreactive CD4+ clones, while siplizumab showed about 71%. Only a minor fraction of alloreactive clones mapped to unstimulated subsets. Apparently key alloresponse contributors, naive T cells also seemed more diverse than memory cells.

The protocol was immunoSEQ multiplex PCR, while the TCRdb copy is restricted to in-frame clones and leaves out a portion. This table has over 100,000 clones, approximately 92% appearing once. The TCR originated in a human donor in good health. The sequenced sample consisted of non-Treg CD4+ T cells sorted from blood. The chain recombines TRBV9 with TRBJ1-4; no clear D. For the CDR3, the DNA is TGTGCCAGCAGCGTACAGGTTAATGAAAAACTGTTTTTT. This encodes CASSVQVNEKLFF.